This TCR beta chain was captured in a study of radiotherapy plus CTLA-4 blockade in lung cancer. Study results and caveats: Expansion of tumor-derived TCR clones was observed in blood after radiotherapy plus ipilimumab. Among reported predictors of response, early blood T cell clone dynamics with interferon-beta performed best.

As to this clone: Its antigen is not identified.

The CDR3 totals 15 residues. CDR1 and CDR2 from the germline V gene are MNHEY and SVGAGI. The ends lost 0 bases at V and 6 bases at J; junction bases unmatched: 4. The study treated chemo-refractory metastatic non-small-cell lung cancer patients with focal radiation plus ipilimumab CTLA-4 blockade. Assay used: immunoSEQ multiplex PCR; TCRdb lists only in-frame clones, some missing. The table records roughly 45,000 clones, almost 65% of them present only once. V is TRBV6-5 and J is TRBJ2-3; 9 bases line up with TRBD2. This TCR was recovered from a human donor with non-small cell lung cancer who had a partial response to radiotherapy plus ipilimumab. The source was peripheral blood, collected from a patient treated with radiotherapy plus ipilimumab. The CDR3 sequence: CASSYSAGGPDTQYF. The CDR3 DNA reads TGTGCCAGCAGTTACTCGGCGGGGGGGCCGGATACGCAGTATTTT.